Below are 2 T cell receptor beta chains sequenced from a single sample in a study of T cell clones after liver transplantation. Measured with immunoSEQ multiplex PCR; TCRdb has only the in-frame clones, and not every one. The data show more than 70,000 clones, with approximately 87% seen just once and approximately 2.8% held by the top ten. Source: CD4+ T cells from blood, taken at the 22-month timepoint. The origin of the receptors is a human patient who received a liver transplant. The graft donor may have given rise to some T cells.

CDR3 coding DNA: TGTGCCAGCAGCATGTCGATAGGGACAGCCACAGATACGCAGTATTTT. Amino acid sequence: CASSMSIGTATDTQYF. The chain recombines TRBV7-2 with TRBJ2-3; 7 nucleotides align to TRBD1. The V gene's germline CDR1 is SGHTA and CDR2 FQGNSA. Unmatched junction bases numbered 10, after V lost 5 bases and J lost 2 bases. This CDR3 has 16 residues. Using reference TRBV7-2 and TRBJ2-3 for the parts outside the CDR3, the full variable domain is GAGVSQSPSNKVTEKGKDVELRCDPISGHTALYWYRQSLGQGLEFLIYFQGNSAPDKSGLPSDRFSAERTGGSVSTLTIQRTQQEDSAVYLCASSMSIGTATDTQYFGPGTRLTVL.

The rearrangement links TRBV27 to TRBJ2-1; 11 bases fit TRBD2. The CDR3 covers 15 residues. Trimming cost V 5 bases and J 7 bases; bases outside gene matches: 7. Germline CDR1 is MNHEY and CDR2 is SMNVEV (reference sequence). The CDR3 nucleotides are TGTGCCAGCAGTGAGGGACTAGCGGCATCAAATGAGCAGTTCTTC. It is translated as CASSEGLAASNEQFF.